What follows describes a single T cell receptor (beta chain). Its antigen is unidentified. This entry is derived from a study of cytomegalovirus exposure and HLA in healthy donors. Notes on the study in general: Segments of the TCR beta V type were, in most cases, productive about 87% or about 30% of the time in an earlier analysis. Later analysis identified around 15,000 TCR beta sequences associated with HLA alleles, using a false discovery rate threshold of 0.05. Confirmation was obtained in vitro that a few CMV-associated chains are specific for CMV antigens.

In germline, CDR1 is LNHNV, CDR2 YYDKDF (reference sequence). Trimming shortened V by 10 bases and J by 6 bases, and 21 bases separated the two germline ends. This CDR3 comprises 14 residues. A multiplex PCR was run with 60 Vbeta primers and 13 Jbeta primers. Some clones are missing from TCRdb's copy, which holds only in-frame ones; the method was immunoSEQ multiplex PCR. The sample has 95,000 to 150,000 clones; 10% to 13% are singletons. What was sequenced was PBMCs. The sequence came from a woman aged 18 to 35 in good health and CMV-seropositive. The rearrangement links TRBV15 to TRBJ2-5; D perhaps matches TRBD2 (6 bases). In DNA, the CDR3 is TGTGCCATCCTACATAGCGGTGGGATAAAGACCCAGTACTTC. Its protein is CAILHSGGIKTQYF.